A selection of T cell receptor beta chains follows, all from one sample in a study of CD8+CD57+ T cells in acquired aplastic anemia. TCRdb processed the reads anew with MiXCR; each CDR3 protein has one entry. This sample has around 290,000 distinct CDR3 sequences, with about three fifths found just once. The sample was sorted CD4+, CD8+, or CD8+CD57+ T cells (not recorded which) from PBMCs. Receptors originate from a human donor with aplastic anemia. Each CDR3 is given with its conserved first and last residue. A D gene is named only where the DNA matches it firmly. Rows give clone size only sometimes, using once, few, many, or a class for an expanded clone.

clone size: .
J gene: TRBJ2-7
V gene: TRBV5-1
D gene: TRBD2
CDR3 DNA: TGCGCCAGCAGCTTGCGAGGGACTAGCGGGAACGAGCAGTACTTC
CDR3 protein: CASSLRGTSGNEQYF

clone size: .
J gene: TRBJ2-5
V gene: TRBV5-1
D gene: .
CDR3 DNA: TGTGCCAGCAGTTCAGGACAGTCTCAAGAGACCCAGTACTTC
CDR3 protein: CASSSGQSQETQYF

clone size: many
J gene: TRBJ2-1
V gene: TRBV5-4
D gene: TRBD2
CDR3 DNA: TGTGCCAGCAGCAAGCGGGAGGTTCCCTACAATGAGCAGTTCTTC
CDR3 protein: CASSKREVPYNEQFF

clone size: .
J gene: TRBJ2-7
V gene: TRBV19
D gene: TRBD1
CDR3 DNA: TGTGCCAGTAGTATCGACAGGGGTTGGGACGAGCAGTACTTC
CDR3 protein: CASSIDRGWDEQYF

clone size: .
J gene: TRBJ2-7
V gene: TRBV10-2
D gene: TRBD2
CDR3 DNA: TGCGCCAGCAAGGTTAGCGGGGGGTCGGATTATAGCTCCTACGAGCAGTACTTC
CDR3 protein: CASKVSGGSDYSSYEQYF

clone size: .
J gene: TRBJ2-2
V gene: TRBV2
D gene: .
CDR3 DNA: TGTGCCAGCAGTTCCTACCCCGGGACATTTCCCGGGGAGCTGTTTTTT
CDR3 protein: CASSSYPGTFPGELFF

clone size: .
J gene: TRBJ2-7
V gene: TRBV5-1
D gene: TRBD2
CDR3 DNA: TGCGCCAGCAGCTTGGATCTAGCGGGAGGGCCCTACGAGCAGTACTTC
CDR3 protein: CASSLDLAGGPYEQYF

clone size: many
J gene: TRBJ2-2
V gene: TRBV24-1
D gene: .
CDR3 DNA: TGTGCCACCAGTGATTTCAGGGGACCACTTACGCTGTTTTTT
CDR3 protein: CATSDFRGPLTLFF

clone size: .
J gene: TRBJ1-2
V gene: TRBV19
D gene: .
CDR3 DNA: TGTGCCAGTACCCTGGACCGGATTTATGGCTACACCTTC
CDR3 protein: CASTLDRIYGYTF

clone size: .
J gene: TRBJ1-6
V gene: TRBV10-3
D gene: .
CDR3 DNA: TGTGCCACCCCGGTTTACAATTCACCCCTCCACTTT
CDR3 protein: CATPVYNSPLHF

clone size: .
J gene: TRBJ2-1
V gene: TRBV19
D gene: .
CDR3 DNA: TGTGCCAGCACCCCTTTGGCGGGGTACTACAATGAGCAGTTCTTC
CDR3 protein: CASTPLAGYYNEQFF

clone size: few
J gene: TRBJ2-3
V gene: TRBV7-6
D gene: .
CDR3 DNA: TGTGCCAGCAGCTTGAGGGGGAACACAGATACGCAGTATTTT
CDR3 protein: CASSLRGNTDTQYF

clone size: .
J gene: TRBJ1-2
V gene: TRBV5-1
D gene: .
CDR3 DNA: TGCGCCAGCAGCTTGGGGGGGCGCGACTATGGCTACACCTTC
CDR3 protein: CASSLGGRDYGYTF

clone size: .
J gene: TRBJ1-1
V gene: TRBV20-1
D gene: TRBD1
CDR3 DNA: TGCAGTGGACGGGGGAGGGGGCCTACTGAAGCTTTCTTT
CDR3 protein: CSGRGRGPTEAFF

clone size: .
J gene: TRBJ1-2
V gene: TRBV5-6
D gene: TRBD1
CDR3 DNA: TGTGCCAGCAGCTTGACAGGGGAAGTTGGCCATGGCTACATCTTC
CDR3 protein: CASSLTGEVGHGYIF

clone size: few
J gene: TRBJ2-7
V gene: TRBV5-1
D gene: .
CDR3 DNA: TGCGCCAGCAGCACGTCGGGACTGACAGGGACTAGAGAGGGCGAGCAGTACTTC
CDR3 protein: CASSTSGLTGTREGEQYF

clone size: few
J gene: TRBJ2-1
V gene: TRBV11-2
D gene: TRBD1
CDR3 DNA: TGTGCCAGCAGCTTAGATAGATGGACAGGGAAGGGGAATGAGCAGTTCTTC
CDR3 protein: CASSLDRWTGKGNEQFF

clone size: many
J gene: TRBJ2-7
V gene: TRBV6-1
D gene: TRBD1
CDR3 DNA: TGTGCCAGCAGTACAGGGGGCAGACTCTACGAGCAGTACTTC
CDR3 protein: CASSTGGRLYEQYF

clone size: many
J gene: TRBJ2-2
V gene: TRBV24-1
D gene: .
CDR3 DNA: TGTGCCACCAGTAAGGGACTCGACACCGGGGAGCTGTTTTTT
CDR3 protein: CATSKGLDTGELFF

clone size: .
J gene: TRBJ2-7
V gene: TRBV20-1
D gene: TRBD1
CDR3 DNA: TGCAGTGCTAGGTCTTTGGGACAGGACCACGAGCAGTACTTC
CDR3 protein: CSARSLGQDHEQYF

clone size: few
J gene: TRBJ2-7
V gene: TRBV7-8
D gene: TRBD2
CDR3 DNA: TGTGCCAGCAGCTTAGGGGGGGGAGCTTGGACCTACGAGCAGTACTTC
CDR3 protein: CASSLGGGAWTYEQYF

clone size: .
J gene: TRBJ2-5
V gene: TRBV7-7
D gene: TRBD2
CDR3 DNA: TGTGCTAGCAGCCGGATCACTAGCGGGGGGGCTGAGACCCAGTACTTC
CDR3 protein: CASSRITSGGAETQYF

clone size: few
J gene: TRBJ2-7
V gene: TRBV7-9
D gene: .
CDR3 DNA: TGTGCCAGCAGCTTAGCCGACAGCCCAGGGTACGAGCAGTACTTC
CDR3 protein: CASSLADSPGYEQYF

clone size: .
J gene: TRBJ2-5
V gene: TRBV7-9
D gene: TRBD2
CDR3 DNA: TGTGCCAGCAGTGTTATGCGGGGGGGCCGTGGGGTCCAGTACTTC
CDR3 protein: CASSVMRGGRGVQYF

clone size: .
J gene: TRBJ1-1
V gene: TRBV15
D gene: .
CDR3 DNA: TGTGCCACCAGCAGAGTCGGGGGAACAGGAGGTACTGAAGCTTTCTTT
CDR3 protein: CATSRVGGTGGTEAFF

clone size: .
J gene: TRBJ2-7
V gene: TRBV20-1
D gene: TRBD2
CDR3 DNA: TGCAGTGCGAGACTAGCGGGAGGTGAAAACGAGCAGTACTTC
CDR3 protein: CSARLAGGENEQYF

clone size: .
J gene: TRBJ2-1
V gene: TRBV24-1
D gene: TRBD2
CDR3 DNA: TGTGCCACCAGTGACCGACTAGCGGGGTTTTACAATGAGCAGTTCTTC
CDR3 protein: CATSDRLAGFYNEQFF

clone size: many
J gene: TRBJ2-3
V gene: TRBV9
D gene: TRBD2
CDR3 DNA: TGTGCCAGCAGCGTGGGACTAGCGGGGGGGCCTGGAGATACGCAGTATTTT
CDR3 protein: CASSVGLAGGPGDTQYF

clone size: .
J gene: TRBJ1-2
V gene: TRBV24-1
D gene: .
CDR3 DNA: TGTGCCACCAGTGACTCGGGGGGGATACATGGCTACACCTTC
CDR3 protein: CATSDSGGIHGYTF

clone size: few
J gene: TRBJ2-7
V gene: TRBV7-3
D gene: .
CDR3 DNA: TGTGCCAGCAGCTTAACTGAAACCGCATTGCAGTACTTC
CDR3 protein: CASSLTETALQYF

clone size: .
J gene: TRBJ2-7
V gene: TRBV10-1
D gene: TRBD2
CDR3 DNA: TGCGCCAGCGCCCCAGCGGGGGAATACGAGCAGTACTTC
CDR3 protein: CASAPAGEYEQYF

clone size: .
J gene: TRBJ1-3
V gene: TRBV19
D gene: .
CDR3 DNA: TGTGCCAGTAGCCGAGAGGCAGCTTTAGATACTGGGAACACCATATATTTT
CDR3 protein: CASSREAALDTGNTIYF

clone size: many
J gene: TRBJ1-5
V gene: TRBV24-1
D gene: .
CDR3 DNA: TGTGCCACCAGTGATCCCCTCACAGGGTTGGGTCAGCCCCAGCATTTT
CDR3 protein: CATSDPLTGLGQPQHF

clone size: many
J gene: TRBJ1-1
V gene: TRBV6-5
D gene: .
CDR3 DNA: TGTGCCAGCACCAGGGGTTCGGCAGGCACTGAAGCTTTCTTT
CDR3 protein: CASTRGSAGTEAFF

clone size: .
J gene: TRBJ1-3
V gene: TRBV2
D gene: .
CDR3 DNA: TGTGCCAGCAGACGAAACAGAAACACCATATATTTT
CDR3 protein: CASRRNRNTIYF

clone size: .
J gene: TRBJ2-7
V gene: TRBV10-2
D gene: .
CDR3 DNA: TGCGCCAGCAGTGAGTTCGGGTCGAGCTCCTACGAGCAGTACTTC
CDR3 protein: CASSEFGSSSYEQYF

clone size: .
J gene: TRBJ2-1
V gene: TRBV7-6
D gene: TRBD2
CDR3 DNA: TGTGCCAGCAGCTTCCGACTAGCGGGGGTCGATGAGCAGTTCTTC
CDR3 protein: CASSFRLAGVDEQFF

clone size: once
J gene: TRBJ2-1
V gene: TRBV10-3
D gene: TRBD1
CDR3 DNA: TGTGCCATCAGTTACGGGACAGGGGCAACCAATGAGCAGTTCTTC
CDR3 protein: CAISYGTGATNEQFF

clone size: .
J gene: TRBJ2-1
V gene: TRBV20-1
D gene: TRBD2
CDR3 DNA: TGCAGTGCTAGCCCGGGTAGCGGGAGGAATGAGCAGTTCTTC
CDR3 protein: CSASPGSGRNEQFF

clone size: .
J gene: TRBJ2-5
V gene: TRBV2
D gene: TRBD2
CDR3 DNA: TGTGCCAGCAGGGGCGCTAGCGGGGGGGGGAGGGGATCGGAGACCCAGTACTTC
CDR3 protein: CASRGASGGGRGSETQYF

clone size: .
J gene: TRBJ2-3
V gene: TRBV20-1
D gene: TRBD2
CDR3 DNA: TGCAGTGCTGGAGCCGCGGGGGAAAACACAGATACGCAGTATTTT
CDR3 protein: CSAGAAGENTDTQYF

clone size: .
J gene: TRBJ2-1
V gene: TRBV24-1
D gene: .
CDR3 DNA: TGTGCCACCAGTGAGTCCTACAATGAGCAGTTCTTC
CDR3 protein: CATSESYNEQFF

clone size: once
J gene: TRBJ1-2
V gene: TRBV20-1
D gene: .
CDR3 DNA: TGCAGTGGGACGGACGCTAACTATGGCTACACCTTC
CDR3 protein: CSGTDANYGYTF

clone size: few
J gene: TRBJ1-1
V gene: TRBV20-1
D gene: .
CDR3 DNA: TGCAGTGCTAGAGGGACAGTGAACACTGAAGCTTTCTTT
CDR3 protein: CSARGTVNTEAFF

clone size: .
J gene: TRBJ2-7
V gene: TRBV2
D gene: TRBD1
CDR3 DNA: TGTGCCAGCAGCTTCCTTTTAAACAGGGGAAGGGGCGAGCAGTACTTC
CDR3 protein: CASSFLLNRGRGEQYF

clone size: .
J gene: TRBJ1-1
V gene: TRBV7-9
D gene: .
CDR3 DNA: TGTGCCAGCAGCCACAACCCCGGGCAGGGTTTTGGGACTGAAGCTTTCTTT
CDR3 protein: CASSHNPGQGFGTEAFF

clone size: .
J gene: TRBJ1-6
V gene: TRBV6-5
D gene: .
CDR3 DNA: TGTGCCAGCAGTTACTCGAGTAATTCACCCCTCCACTTT
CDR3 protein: CASSYSSNSPLHF

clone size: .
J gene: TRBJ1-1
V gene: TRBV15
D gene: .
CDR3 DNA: TGTGCCACCAGCAGAACAGTCATAAACACTGAAGCTTTCTTT
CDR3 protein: CATSRTVINTEAFF

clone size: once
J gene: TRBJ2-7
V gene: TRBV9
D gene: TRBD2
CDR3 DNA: TGTGCCAGCAGCTCCCGGGACTACTACGAGCAGTACTTC
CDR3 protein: CASSSRDYYEQYF

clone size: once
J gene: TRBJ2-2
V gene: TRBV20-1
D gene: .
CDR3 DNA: TGCAGTGCTATCGATAACCCGGAGGAGCTGTTCTTT
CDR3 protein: CSAIDNPEELFF

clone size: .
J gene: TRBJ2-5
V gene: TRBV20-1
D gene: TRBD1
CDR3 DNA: TGCAGTGCTAGAGCTGACAGGGGCCAGTACTTC
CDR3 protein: CSARADRGQYF

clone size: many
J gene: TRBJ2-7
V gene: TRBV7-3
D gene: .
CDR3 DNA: TGTGCCAGCAGCTTAACGAAGGAATACGAGCAGTACTTC
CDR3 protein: CASSLTKEYEQYF

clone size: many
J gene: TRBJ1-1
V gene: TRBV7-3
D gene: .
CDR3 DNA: TGTGCCAGCAGCTTCGGTCCAGCAAACACTGAAGCTTTCTTT
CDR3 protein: CASSFGPANTEAFF

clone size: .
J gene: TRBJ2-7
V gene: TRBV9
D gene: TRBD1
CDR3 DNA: TGTGCCAGCAGCCTAGGGACAGACCCCTACGAGCAGTACTTC
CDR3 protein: CASSLGTDPYEQYF

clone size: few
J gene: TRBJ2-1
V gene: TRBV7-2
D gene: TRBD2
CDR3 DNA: TGTGCCAGCAGCTTGGAAAGCGGGAGGGCTGAGCAGTTCTTC
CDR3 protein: CASSLESGRAEQFF